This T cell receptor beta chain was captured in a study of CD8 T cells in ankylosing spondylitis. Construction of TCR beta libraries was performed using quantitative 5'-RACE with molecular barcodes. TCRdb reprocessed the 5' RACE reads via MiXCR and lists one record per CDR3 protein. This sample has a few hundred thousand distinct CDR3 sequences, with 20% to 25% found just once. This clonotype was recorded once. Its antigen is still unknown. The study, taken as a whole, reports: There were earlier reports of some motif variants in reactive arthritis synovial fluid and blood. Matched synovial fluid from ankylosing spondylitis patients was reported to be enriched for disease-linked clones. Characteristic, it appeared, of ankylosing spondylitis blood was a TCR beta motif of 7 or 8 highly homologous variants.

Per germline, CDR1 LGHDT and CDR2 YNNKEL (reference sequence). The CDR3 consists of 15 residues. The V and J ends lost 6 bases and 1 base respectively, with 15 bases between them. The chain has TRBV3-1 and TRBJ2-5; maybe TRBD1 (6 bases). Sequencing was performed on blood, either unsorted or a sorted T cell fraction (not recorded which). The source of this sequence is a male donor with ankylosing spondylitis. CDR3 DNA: TGTGCCAGCAGGAGGACAGAAAAGCTCCAAGAGACCCAGTACTTC. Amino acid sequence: CASRRTEKLQETQYF.